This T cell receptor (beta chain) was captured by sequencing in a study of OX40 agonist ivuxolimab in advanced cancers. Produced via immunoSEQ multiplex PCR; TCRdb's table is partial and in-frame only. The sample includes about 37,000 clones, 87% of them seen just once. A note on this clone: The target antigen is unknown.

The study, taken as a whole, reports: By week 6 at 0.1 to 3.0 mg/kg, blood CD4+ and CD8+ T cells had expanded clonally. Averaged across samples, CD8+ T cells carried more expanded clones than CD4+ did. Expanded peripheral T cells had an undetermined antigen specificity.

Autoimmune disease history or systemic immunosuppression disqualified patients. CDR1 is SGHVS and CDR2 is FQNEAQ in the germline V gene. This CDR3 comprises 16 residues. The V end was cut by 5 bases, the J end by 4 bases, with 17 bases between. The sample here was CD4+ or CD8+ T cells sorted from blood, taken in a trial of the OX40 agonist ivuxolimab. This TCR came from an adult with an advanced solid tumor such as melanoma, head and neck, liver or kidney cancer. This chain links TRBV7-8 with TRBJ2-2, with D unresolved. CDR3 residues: CASSATIDPLTGELFF. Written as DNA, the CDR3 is TGTGCCAGCAGCGCCACCATAGACCCACTCACCGGGGAGCTGTTTTTT.